The 23 T cell receptor beta chains reported below all come from one sample, sequenced in a study of blood T cells in healthy people across ages. A second PCR of 7 to 11 cycles used a sample-barcoded 5' primer and a J-beta primer mix. Via MiXCR, TCRdb re-called the 5' RACE reads, giving one row per CDR3 protein. This repertoire shows about 930,000 distinct CDR3 sequences, roughly 29% found once; its top ten account for roughly 10%. The same sample was also used in a study of T cells of mothers and their children.

Material for sequencing was blood. The origin of the receptors is a woman aged 40 to 50 in good health.

V usage is TRBV5-1 and J usage is TRBJ2-1; no definite D call. The ends were cut back, 4 bases at V and 12 bases at J, with 11 bases in the middle. Germline CDR1 SGHRS, CDR2 YFSETQ. The CDR3 contains 11 residues. The CDR3 protein is CASSGPALQFF. The CDR3 DNA sequence: TGCGCCAGCAGCGGGCCTGCACTGCAGTTCTTC.

The rearrangement joins TRBV5-1 to TRBJ1-1, with D hard to call. Germline V gene lookup returns CDR1 SGHRS and CDR2 YFSETQ. The germline V and J ends were trimmed by 1 base and 3 bases, with 22 bases remaining between them. The CDR3 is 18 amino acids. In DNA, the CDR3 is TGCGCCAGCAGCTTGCTGGGTCCATTGTATGGTGAATACACTGAAGCTTTCTTT. Protein sequence: CASSLLGPLYGEYTEAFF.

This clonotype showed up just a few times. CDR3: CASSQGLGFGNTIYF. CDR3 in DNA: TGTGCCAGCAGCCAAGGGCTCGGGTTCGGAAACACCATATATTTT. The chain uses TRBV14 and TRBJ1-3; D is unclear. Germline CDR1 is SGHDN and CDR2 is FVKESK. CDR3 length: 15 amino acids. V was shortened by 1 base and J by 4 bases, with 11 bases between the two germline ends.

This clonotype was seen only a few times. The chain uses TRBV4-1 and TRBJ2-5; D unclear. The J call may be in error: the DNA end matches TRBJ2-7 better. This CDR3 has 13 amino acids. The germline CDR1 and CDR2 sequences are MGHRA and YSYEKL. CDR3 sequence reads: CASSQYDTYEQYF. Written as DNA, the CDR3 is TGCGCCAGCAGCCAATACGACACCTACGAGCAGTACTTC.

Points on this clonotype: A junction end diverges from the germline sequence, so it may reflect a read error. The J gene is TRBJ2-7, the V gene TRBV6-2 or TRBV6-3; TRBD1 or TRBD2 may be the D gene (5 bases each). The CDR3 runs to 14 residues. Germline V gives CDR1 MNHEY, CDR2 SVGEGT. The CDR3 here is CTSSYDLYRGWEYF. CDR3 DNA: TGTACCAGCAGTTACGACCTATACCGGGGCTGGGAGTACTTC.

Note on this clonotype: A much larger clone differs by one base, so this may be a read error. The genes are TRBV4-3 and TRBJ2-1; TRBD2 aligns across 11 bases. CDR3 length: 17 residues. The germline CDR1 and CDR2 sequences are LGHNA and YSLEER. Written as DNA, the CDR3 is TGCGCCGGCAGCCAAGGCGTTACTAGCGGGGGCTACAATGAGCAGTTCTTC. It codes for CAGSQGVTSGGYNEQFF.

In this sample, this clonotype turned up many times. The V and J genes are TRBV24-1 and TRBJ1-2; no clear D gene. Germline CDR1 reads KGHDR; CDR2 reads SFDVKD. The ends were cut back, 4 bases at V and 3 bases at J, with 14 bases in the middle. CDR3 length equals 15 residues. Here the CDR3 reads CATSDPTTSDYGYTF. CDR3 DNA sequence: TGTGCCACCAGTGACCCAACGACGAGTGACTATGGCTACACCTTC.

A word on this clonotype: A much larger clone lies a single base off, so this may be a read error. The chain links TRBV20-1 to TRBJ2-5; TRBD1 matches at 7 bases. The CDR3 is 13 amino acids. V lost 7 bases and J lost 5; bases outside the gene matches: 10. Germline V gene data show CDR1 as DFQATT and CDR2 as SNEGSKA (reference sequence). The DNA for the CDR3 is TGCAGTGGCCGGGACAGAGGAAGCGAGACCCAGTACTTC. Protein: CSGRDRGSETQYF.

The chain is built from TRBV6-4 and TRBJ1-1; no definite D call. The CDR3 totals 10 residues. V was trimmed by 8 bases and J by 7 bases, leaving 8 bases between them. Germline CDR1 reads MRHNA; CDR2 reads SNTAGT. The CDR3 nucleotides are TGTGCCAGCTGGGCCCTTGAAGCTTTCTTT. This sequence encodes CASWALEAFF.

This sequence joins TRBV9 and TRBJ1-2; 10 bases are a match to TRBD1. Trimming took 2 bases from V and 10 from J; bases not matched to a gene: 11. CDR3 length equals 15 residues. Germline values: CDR1 SGDLS, CDR2 YYNGEE. The CDR3 DNA reads as TGTGCCAGCAGCGTCTTCTCCGGGACAGGGGACTACTACACCTTC. Translating it yields CASSVFSGTGDYYTF.

This rearrangement joins TRBV12-3 or TRBV12-4 to TRBJ1-2; D possibly corresponds to TRBD1 (5 bases). V was trimmed by 5 bases and J by 6 bases, leaving 16 bases between them. The CDR3 consists of 14 residues. This CDR3 is CASSPGDLSDGYTF. The CDR3 DNA is TGTGCCAGCAGTCCCGGGGACCTATCGGATGGCTACACCTTC.

This clonotype was found a few times. The rearrangement uses TRBV7-8 and TRBJ2-3; 9 nucleotides agree with TRBD2. The CDR3 runs to 18 residues. CDR1 is SGHVS and CDR2 is FQNEAQ in the germline V gene. V was clipped by 5 bases and J by 2 bases; unmatched bases: 14. Here the CDR3 DNA reads TGTGCCAGCAGCCCAAGGGTGACGAGCGGGGGGCCCACAGATACGCAGTATTTT. It is translated as CASSPRVTSGGPTDTQYF.

This clonotype was recorded many times. The chain carries TRBV12-3 or TRBV12-4 and TRBJ2-7; D might be TRBD2 (5 bases). V was cut by 1 base and J by 9 bases, with 13 bases left in between. CDR3 length: 13 amino acids. CDR3 in DNA: TGTGCCAGCAGTTTAGAATCCGGGAATGTGCAGTACTTC. This gives the protein CASSLESGNVQYF.

This chain connects TRBV9 to TRBJ1-5; D gene uncertain. V was cut by 0 bases and J by 0 bases, with 7 bases left in between. Germline V gives CDR1 SGDLS, CDR2 YYNGEE. The CDR3 loop spans 15 amino acids. The CDR3 DNA sequence: TGTGCCAGCAGCGTAGGGATCACTAGCAATCAGCCCCAGCATTTT. Translated: CASSVGITSNQPQHF.

This clonotype was counted many times. J is TRBJ1-1 and V is TRBV5-1, with D unresolved. The ends were cut back, 4 bases at V and 4 bases at J, with 11 bases in the middle. The CDR3 is made up of 13 amino acids. Germline lookup yields CDR1 SGHRS and CDR2 YFSETQ. The CDR3 sequence: CASSVIWGTEAFF. CDR3 nucleotide sequence: TGCGCCAGCAGCGTTATTTGGGGCACTGAAGCTTTCTTT.

The rearrangement links TRBV20-1 to TRBJ2-7, with TRBD1 matching over 8 bases. V lost 6 bases and J lost 2; bases outside the gene matches: 12. The CDR3 has 15 residues. The germline CDR1 and CDR2 sequences are DFQATT and SNEGSKA (reference sequence). The CDR3 sequence: CSASSSGQGAYEQYF. The CDR3 region has the DNA TGCAGTGCCAGCAGTTCCGGACAGGGTGCCTACGAGCAGTACTTC.

The table lists this clonotype with a few counts. The chain combines TRBV6-5 with TRBJ2-4; 11 bases line up with TRBD1. The J call may be wrong; the DNA end is better matched by TRBJ2-7. The CDR3 is made up of 17 amino acids. The germline gives CDR1 MNHEY, CDR2 SVGAGI. DNA for the CDR3: TGTGCCAGCAGTTACTCGTTCCCGGGACAGGGGGTCTACGAGCAGTACTTC. This gives the protein CASSYSFPGQGVYEQYF.

This clonotype was seen many times. This chain joins TRBV3-1 and TRBJ2-7; TRBD1 matches 11 bases. Germline values: CDR1 LGHDT, CDR2 YNNKEL (reference sequence). The V and J ends lost 3 bases and 5 bases, in that order; junction bases with no gene match: 6. The CDR3 has 15 residues. As DNA, the CDR3 is TGTGCCAGCAGCCACCCGCGGGACAGGGGGAACGAGCAGTACTTC. Amino acids: CASSHPRDRGNEQYF.

This clonotype showed up many times. The chain carries TRBV5-1 and TRBJ1-1; no clear D. The CDR3 runs 14 residues. Germline CDR1 and CDR2: SGHRS and YFSETQ. Trimming pared 4 bases from V and 0 bases from J, leaving 10 bases between. The CDR3 sequence: CASSLISLNTEAFF. The CDR3 DNA reads as TGCGCCAGCAGCCTAATATCGCTGAACACTGAAGCTTTCTTT.

As for this clonotype: Being one base from a much bigger clone, this may be a read error. The genes are TRBV9 and TRBJ1-2; perhaps TRBD1 as D (6 bases). Germline V lookup: CDR1 SGDLS, CDR2 YYNGEE. The CDR3 length is 14 residues. In DNA form, the CDR3 reads TGTGCCAGCAGCGTAGACAGGGTGGGCTATGACTACACCTTC. Protein sequence: CASSVDRVGYDYTF.

A note on this clonotype: A much larger clone sits a single nucleotide away, making a read error possible. The rearrangement joins TRBV28 to TRBJ1-2; 8 positions agree with TRBD1. The CDR3 spans 14 residues. Losses at the gene ends were 3 bases for V and 3 bases for J; bases not matched to a gene: 3. Germline CDR1 reads MDHEN; CDR2 reads SYDVKM. The CDR3 DNA sequence: TGTGCCAGCAGTTTTGCAGGGGGCGACTATGGCTACACCTTC. Its translation is CASSFAGGDYGYTF.

Note on this clonotype: The junction departs from germline at one end; a sequencing error may be responsible. The V call is TRBV28, the J call TRBJ2-7; 7 bases align to TRBD1. The CDR3 runs to 14 residues. Germline V gives CDR1 MDHEN, CDR2 SYDVKM. The CDR3 sequence is CASTLDRRSSEQYF. CDR3 bases: TGTGCCAGCACTTTGGACAGGCGATCCTCCGAGCAGTACTTC.

CDR3 loop: CASSEAGASGDIQYF. CDR3 nucleotides: TGTGCCAGCAGTGAAGCGGGGGCTAGCGGGGACATTCAGTACTTC. The chain carries TRBV6-1 and TRBJ2-4, with TRBD2 matching over 9 bases. Germline values: CDR1 MNHNS, CDR2 SASEGT. V lost 0 bases and J lost 8; bases outside the gene matches: 5. CDR3 length: 15 amino acids.